This record looks at one T cell receptor beta chain sequence and its context. The antigen is undetermined. These data are taken from a study of tumor-infiltrating lymphocytes in primary liver carcinoma. Study summary: Male and female patients aged 30 to 69 years made up the cohort. T1-T3 N0M0 was the stage of the tumors, which were about 4.2 to 10 cm across. Sequencing of the samples generated roughly 3.5 to 7.5 million productive TCRbeta reads, with similar yields across tissue types.

With a constant-region primer, TCR beta cDNA was made from around 530 ng of total RNA. What produced the TCR beta libraries was three nested multiplex PCR rounds using slightly modified ARM-PCR. A C-beta reverse primer and TRBV1-TRBV30 forward primers served in each of the first two PCR rounds, at ten to eleven cycles apiece. One entry per CDR3 protein results from TCRdb running MiXCR on the multiplex PCR reads. Among around 71,000 distinct CDR3 sequences listed, about two thirds were seen once. Between roughly 20 and 32 mg of unsorted bulk tissue served as the source from which RNA and DNA were co-extracted. Study-level findings and limits: A significantly higher top-250-clone fraction was found in tumors than in blood (p = 0.039).

This CDR3 spans 13 amino acids. Germline V gene data show CDR1 as SGDLS and CDR2 as YYNGEE. V was clipped by 3 bases and J by 3 bases, with 9 bases between them. The clonotype comes from a woman aged 60 to 75 with primary liver carcinoma and hepatitis B virus infection. V usage is TRBV9 and J usage is TRBJ1-1; perhaps TRBD1 as D (5 bases). Sample: liver tumor tissue from sampling region 4. Described subset: tumor region T4, right-lateral pole. The CDR3 region has the DNA TGTGCCAGCAGCGCGGGGGGTTACACTGAAGCTTTCTTT. It specifies CASSAGGYTEAFF. Full variable domain (missing parts from reference TRBV9 and TRBJ1-1): DSGVTQTPKHLITATGQRVTLRCSPRSGDLSVYWYQQSLDQGLQFLIQYYNGEERAKGNILERFSAQQFPDLHSELNLSSLELGDSALYFCASSAGGYTEAFFGQGTRLTVV.